The rows below give T cell receptor beta chains drawn from one sample of a study of cytomegalovirus exposure and HLA in healthy donors. This table comes from immunoSEQ multiplex PCR, and its TCRdb copy is limited to in-frame clones, with some not included. This table has roughly 190,000 clones, about 83% appearing once. Sequencing was carried out using PBMCs. The receptor set was obtained from a female donor in good health and CMV-seronegative. Each CDR3 is given with its conserved first and last residue. D genes are given only for firm matches. Size tells how often a clone was seen (once, few, many) or the class of an expanded clone, and some rows leave it out.

v_gene: TRBV27; len: 17; d_gene: TRBD2; abundance: .; j_gene: TRBJ2-3; CDR3nt: TGTGCCAGCAGTTTAATCCCCTCCCGACCCGGGAGGGATACGCAGTATTTT; CDR3aa: CASSLIPSRPGRDTQYF
v_gene: TRBV27; len: 15; d_gene: TRBD1; abundance: .; j_gene: TRBJ2-4; CDR3nt: TGTGCCAGCAGTACTATGGGCCTACAGGGGAACATTCAGTACTTC; CDR3aa: CASSTMGLQGNIQYF
v_gene: TRBV13; len: 16; d_gene: TRBD2; abundance: .; j_gene: TRBJ2-3; CDR3nt: TGTGCCAGCAGCCAGGGACTAGCGGGGGGTTTAGATACGCAGTATTTT; CDR3aa: CASSQGLAGGLDTQYF
v_gene: TRBV21-1; len: 21; d_gene: .; abundance: .; j_gene: TRBJ1-5; CDR3nt: TGTGCCAGCAGCAAAAGGGGGAGGGGCAGGGATGATTGGGGTAGCCATCAGCCCCAGCATTTT; CDR3aa: CASSKRGRGRDDWGSHQPQHF
v_gene: TRBV27; len: 16; d_gene: TRBD2; abundance: .; j_gene: TRBJ2-3; CDR3nt: TGTGCCAGCAGGGCCGGGACTAGCGGGAGAACAGATACGCAGTATTTT; CDR3aa: CASRAGTSGRTDTQYF
v_gene: TRBV5-8; len: 16; d_gene: TRBD2; abundance: .; j_gene: TRBJ2-1; CDR3nt: TGTGCCAGCAGCTCCCTTCGGACTAGCGGGGGGAATGAGCAGTTCTTC; CDR3aa: CASSSLRTSGGNEQFF
v_gene: TRBV11-2; len: 17; d_gene: .; abundance: .; j_gene: TRBJ1-4; CDR3nt: TGTGCCAGCAGCTTAGGCGAGCCGATGGGGCCTAATGAAAAACTGTTTTTT; CDR3aa: CASSLGEPMGPNEKLFF
v_gene: TRBV4-2; len: 15; d_gene: .; abundance: .; j_gene: TRBJ1-1; CDR3nt: TGTGCCAGCAGCCAAGATAGGGGCATGAACACTGAAGCTTTCTTT; CDR3aa: CASSQDRGMNTEAFF
v_gene: TRBV5-5; len: 13; d_gene: .; abundance: .; j_gene: TRBJ1-1; CDR3nt: TGTGCCAGCAGCTTGGCCATGTCCACTGAAGCTTTCTTT; CDR3aa: CASSLAMSTEAFF
v_gene: TRBV6-4; len: 17; d_gene: .; abundance: .; j_gene: TRBJ2-1; CDR3nt: TGTGCCAGCAGTGACTCGGCAACAGGGGACTCTTACAATGAGCAGTTCTTC; CDR3aa: CASSDSATGDSYNEQFF
v_gene: TRBV29-1; len: 12; d_gene: TRBD1; abundance: .; j_gene: TRBJ1-1; CDR3nt: TGCAGCATCGACAGGGGGAGGGCTGAAGCTTTCTTT; CDR3aa: CSIDRGRAEAFF
v_gene: TRBV7-8; len: 12; d_gene: .; abundance: .; j_gene: TRBJ2-4; CDR3nt: TGTGCCAGCAGCTTAGAGGGGCTGCCGAGATACTTC; CDR3aa: CASSLEGLPRYF
v_gene: TRBV29-1; len: 16; d_gene: TRBD1; abundance: .; j_gene: TRBJ2-2; CDR3nt: TGCAGCGTCCTCTACCCCACAGGGGGCGTGACCGGGGAGCTGTTTTTT; CDR3aa: CSVLYPTGGVTGELFF
v_gene: TRBV7-9; len: 14; d_gene: .; abundance: .; j_gene: TRBJ2-7; CDR3nt: TGTGCCAGCAGCTCACCACCGGGGGTCTACGAGCAGTACTTC; CDR3aa: CASSSPPGVYEQYF
v_gene: TRBV11-2; len: 16; d_gene: .; abundance: .; j_gene: TRBJ1-2; CDR3nt: TGTGCCAGCAGCCCGAATTACGGTGAAACTAACTATGGCTACACCTTC; CDR3aa: CASSPNYGETNYGYTF
v_gene: TRBV28; len: 12; d_gene: .; abundance: .; j_gene: TRBJ1-3; CDR3nt: TGTGCCAGCAGTTTGGCCGGAAACACCATATATTTT; CDR3aa: CASSLAGNTIYF
v_gene: TRBV7-3; len: 12; d_gene: .; abundance: .; j_gene: TRBJ2-1; CDR3nt: TGTGCCAGCAGCCGGCGAGGGGGTGAGCAGTTCTTC; CDR3aa: CASSRRGGEQFF
v_gene: TRBV6-5; len: 16; d_gene: .; abundance: once; j_gene: TRBJ2-6; CDR3nt: TGTGCCAGCACTTATCTTGCAGGGGCCGGGGCCAACGTCCTGACTTTC; CDR3aa: CASTYLAGAGANVLTF
v_gene: TRBV5-5; len: 16; d_gene: TRBD1; abundance: .; j_gene: TRBJ1-4; CDR3nt: TGTGCCAGCAGCGAAAACTGGACAGGGCCGAATGAAAAACTGTTTTTT; CDR3aa: CASSENWTGPNEKLFF
v_gene: TRBV15; len: 18; d_gene: TRBD2; abundance: .; j_gene: TRBJ2-1; CDR3nt: TGTGCCACCAGCAGAGGAGCTCTAGCGGGAGTACGGTCCAATGAGCAGTTCTTC; CDR3aa: CATSRGALAGVRSNEQFF
v_gene: TRBV10-3; len: 14; d_gene: TRBD2; abundance: .; j_gene: TRBJ2-1; CDR3nt: TGTGCCATCAGGGGGGGGGACTATTACAATGAGCAGTTCTTC; CDR3aa: CAIRGGDYYNEQFF
v_gene: TRBV6-1; len: 15; d_gene: .; abundance: .; j_gene: TRBJ1-1; CDR3nt: TGTGCCAGCAGTGAAGACTGGGGGAGGTCCACTGAAGCTTTCTTT; CDR3aa: CASSEDWGRSTEAFF
v_gene: TRBV11-3; len: 15; d_gene: .; abundance: .; j_gene: TRBJ1-1; CDR3nt: TGTGCCAGCAGCTTAGGGCCGGGGATGAACACTGAAGCTTTCTTT; CDR3aa: CASSLGPGMNTEAFF
v_gene: TRBV4-1; len: 20; d_gene: TRBD2; abundance: .; j_gene: TRBJ2-7; CDR3nt: TGCGCCAGCAGCCAAGAGACCCTAGCGGGGGCCCCGAACTTACCCTACGAGCAGTACTTC; CDR3aa: CASSQETLAGAPNLPYEQYF
v_gene: TRBV9; len: 18; d_gene: .; abundance: .; j_gene: TRBJ2-6; CDR3nt: TGTGCCAGCAGCGTGTCGAGTAAGCTATCGCGAGGGGCCAACGTCCTGACTTTC; CDR3aa: CASSVSSKLSRGANVLTF
v_gene: TRBV29-1; len: 13; d_gene: .; abundance: few; j_gene: TRBJ1-2; CDR3nt: TGCAGCGTTTATCGGGACATTTCTCTCGGCTACACCTTC; CDR3aa: CSVYRDISLGYTF
v_gene: TRBV29-1; len: 14; d_gene: TRBD1; abundance: .; j_gene: TRBJ1-2; CDR3nt: TGCAGCGTTGAATTGGACAGGCTAAACTATGGCTACACCTTC; CDR3aa: CSVELDRLNYGYTF
v_gene: TRBV5-6; len: 13; d_gene: .; abundance: .; j_gene: TRBJ2-5; CDR3nt: TGTGCCAGCAGCGTTCGGGACATGGAGACCCAGTACTTC; CDR3aa: CASSVRDMETQYF
v_gene: TRBV4-2; len: 18; d_gene: TRBD2; abundance: .; j_gene: TRBJ2-7; CDR3nt: TGTGCCAGCAGCCAAGGGAGGGTGTTTGCGGGGGGGCATTACGAGCAGTACTTC; CDR3aa: CASSQGRVFAGGHYEQYF
v_gene: TRBV2; len: 15; d_gene: TRBD2; abundance: .; j_gene: TRBJ2-7; CDR3nt: TGTGCCAGCAGTGGTGAGCGGGGGGTAACCTACGAGCAGTACTTC; CDR3aa: CASSGERGVTYEQYF
v_gene: TRBV18; len: 18; d_gene: TRBD2; abundance: .; j_gene: TRBJ2-7; CDR3nt: TGTGCCAGCTCACCACTACGACTAGCGGCTACTATCTCCTACGAGCAGTACTTC; CDR3aa: CASSPLRLAATISYEQYF
v_gene: TRBV28; len: 15; d_gene: TRBD1; abundance: .; j_gene: TRBJ1-2; CDR3nt: TGTGCCAGCAGTAAATTGGGACAGGAATACTATGGCTACACCTTC; CDR3aa: CASSKLGQEYYGYTF
v_gene: TRBV5-8; len: 13; d_gene: .; abundance: few; j_gene: TRBJ2-1; CDR3nt: TGTGCCAGCAGCTTGGCCAGGGCCCGTGAGCAGTTCTTC; CDR3aa: CASSLARAREQFF
v_gene: TRBV2; len: 14; d_gene: .; abundance: .; j_gene: TRBJ2-5; CDR3nt: TGTGCCAGCAGCGAATGGACAGCCCAAGAGACCCAGTACTTC; CDR3aa: CASSEWTAQETQYF
v_gene: TRBV30; len: 12; d_gene: .; abundance: .; j_gene: TRBJ1-2; CDR3nt: TGTGCCTGGAGTACTGCTAACTATGGCTACACCTTC; CDR3aa: CAWSTANYGYTF
v_gene: TRBV9; len: 17; d_gene: TRBD2; abundance: .; j_gene: TRBJ2-2; CDR3nt: TGTGCCAGCAGCGTAGAGAGTCTAGCGGGAGGCAGGGGGGAGCTGTTTTTT; CDR3aa: CASSVESLAGGRGELFF
v_gene: TRBV5-6; len: 14; d_gene: .; abundance: .; j_gene: TRBJ1-5; CDR3nt: TGTGCCAGCAGCTCACAGAGCCTCGATCAGCCCCAGCATTTT; CDR3aa: CASSSQSLDQPQHF
v_gene: TRBV19; len: 15; d_gene: TRBD1; abundance: .; j_gene: TRBJ1-6; CDR3nt: TGTGCCAGTAGTCTCGCCGGGACAGATAATTCACCCCTCCACTTT; CDR3aa: CASSLAGTDNSPLHF
v_gene: TRBV5-6; len: 15; d_gene: TRBD1; abundance: .; j_gene: TRBJ2-7; CDR3nt: TGTGCCAGCAGCCACCTAGGACAGGGTCTATACGAGCAGTACTTC; CDR3aa: CASSHLGQGLYEQYF
v_gene: TRBV12-5; len: 15; d_gene: TRBD1; abundance: .; j_gene: TRBJ1-5; CDR3nt: TGTGCTAGTGGACCGGGACAGGGGGACAATCAGCCCCAGCATTTT; CDR3aa: CASGPGQGDNQPQHF
v_gene: TRBV27; len: 15; d_gene: .; abundance: .; j_gene: TRBJ1-5; CDR3nt: TGTGCCAGCAGGGAGGGAATCATAAGCAATCAGCCCCAGCATTTT; CDR3aa: CASREGIISNQPQHF
v_gene: TRBV6-4; len: 13; d_gene: .; abundance: few; j_gene: TRBJ1-1; CDR3nt: TGTGCCAGCAGTGACCGTCAGGACACTGAAGCTTTCTTT; CDR3aa: CASSDRQDTEAFF
v_gene: TRBV7-6; len: 17; d_gene: TRBD2; abundance: .; j_gene: TRBJ2-2; CDR3nt: TGTGCCAGCAGCTTAGAAGGCGGGGGGGCCGAGACCGGGGAGCTGTTTTTT; CDR3aa: CASSLEGGGAETGELFF